Many counts were recorded for the clone carrying this TCR beta chain. Its antigen is unknown. TCR beta CDR3 sequences were amplified from RNA transcripts. With the HTBI primer set, the TCR CDR3 went through a first round of RT-PCR. MiXCR was run by TCRdb on the multiplex PCR reads, yielding one entry per CDR3 protein. The table shows some 500,000 distinct CDR3 sequences, with roughly 15% occurring only once. These data belong to a study of T cells in Graves' hyperthyroidism and ophthalmopathy. In the study overall: Blood from the periphery was taken at initial diagnosis, before any treatment. Study-level points and caveats: Clonotypes that were expanded in thyroid above 0.001 mostly appeared in blood too. The model made its ophthalmopathy prediction, and onset followed a median about 6 months later. A model of 13 V-J features distinguished ophthalmopathy from stable hyperthyroidism.

The V end was cut by 5 bases, the J end by 2 bases, with 11 bases between. This CDR3 region has 13 residues. Germline V lookup: CDR1 SGHNT, CDR2 YYREEE (reference sequence). The sequenced material came from blood. This TCR came from a woman in her twenties or thirties with Graves' ophthalmopathy. The rearrangement uses TRBV5-4 and TRBJ2-7; D remains unclear. The CDR3 is CASRRVDTYEQYF. In nucleotides, the CDR3 is TGTGCCAGCAGAAGGGTCGATACCTACGAGCAGTACTTC.